What follows are 20 T cell receptor beta chains derived from one specimen sequenced in a study of shared clonotypes between healthy human individuals. Measured with immunoSEQ multiplex PCR; TCRdb has only the in-frame clones, and not every one. Among some 2,000,000 clones, roughly 95% were seen once, and the ten largest hold around 0.13%. The material sequenced was naive CD4+ T cells sorted from blood. Subset of the sample: CD45RA+ positively selected. These receptors were obtained from a young man in good health.

The chain combines TRBV29-1 with TRBJ2-7; no clear D. The V gene's germline CDR1 is SQVTM and CDR2 ANQGSEA. V was pared by 0 bases and J by 6 bases, with 12 bases between. This CDR3 contains 13 residues. The CDR3 region has the DNA TGCAGCGTTGAAGACGGCATATTAGGCGAGCAGTACTTC. Amino acids: CSVEDGILGEQYF.

The chain couples TRBV25-1 to TRBJ2-1, with a possible D match to TRBD2 (6 bases). This CDR3 has 16 amino acids. Germline V gene sequence: CDR1 MGHDK, CDR2 SYGVNS. The ends were cut back, 1 base at V and 4 bases at J, with 14 bases in the middle. The CDR3 loop reads CASSESPAGVYNEQFF. The CDR3 coding sequence is TGTGCCAGCAGTGAATCGCCAGCGGGTGTGTACAATGAGCAGTTCTTC.

The chain combines TRBV11-2 with TRBJ2-2; possible D gene TRBD1, 5 bases. There are 14 residues in the CDR3. V was clipped by 4 bases and J by 4 bases, with 10 bases between them. Per the germline V gene, CDR1 is SGHAT and CDR2 is FQNNGV. CDR3 coding DNA: TGTGCCAGCAGCTGGGGCGAAAGCACCGGGGAGCTGTTTTTT. It is translated as CASSWGESTGELFF.

The chain carries TRBV23-1 and TRBJ1-5, with D perhaps matching TRBD1 (5 bases). TRBV23-1 is placed among ORFs of uncertain function. V lost 1 base and J 7 bases, leaving 17 bases between the germline ends. This CDR3 comprises 16 residues. For the CDR3, the DNA is TGCGCCAGCAGTCAATGGGTCCTTAAGGGACTCCAGCCCCAGCATTTT. It codes for CASSQWVLKGLQPQHF.

The chain employs TRBV10-3 and TRBJ2-3; 11 positions agree with TRBD2. Trimming took 10 bases from V and 0 from J; bases not matched to a gene: 3. The CDR3 runs 14 residues. The germline V gene encodes CDR1 ENHRY and CDR2 SYGVKD. CDR3 amino acids: CATRLAGSTDTQYF. In nucleotides, the CDR3 is TGTGCCACAAGACTAGCGGGGAGCACAGATACGCAGTATTTT.

The J gene is TRBJ2-3, the V gene TRBV6-1, with D uncertain. V dropped 2 bases and J dropped 2 bases, with 8 bases sitting between them. The CDR3 is made up of 14 amino acids. Germline V gives CDR1 MNHNS, CDR2 SASEGT. The CDR3 here is CASSELGLTDTQYF. The CDR3 DNA follows: TGTGCCAGCAGTGAATTGGGCCTCACAGATACGCAGTATTTT.

As concerns this clone: At the DNA level, this CDR3 is encoded by other sequences in the same sample as well. The chain carries TRBV5-1 and TRBJ2-3; D is undetermined. Germline V gene data show CDR1 as SGHRS and CDR2 as YFSETQ. The CDR3 consists of 14 residues. The germline V and J ends were trimmed by 0 bases and 2 bases, with 7 bases remaining between them. The CDR3 DNA reads as TGCGCCAGCAGCTTGGAGTCGCCCACAGATACGCAGTATTTT. Its protein is CASSLESPTDTQYF. Full variable domain (remainder filled in from reference TRBV5-1 and TRBJ2-3): KAGVTQTPRYLIKTRGQQVTLSCSPISGHRSVSWYQQTPGQGLQFLFEYFSETQRNKGNFPGRFSGRQFSNSRSEMNVSTLELGDSALYLCASSLESPTDTQYFGPGTRLTVL.

The chain links TRBV10-3 to TRBJ1-4; a weak D match, TRBD1 (5 bases). The CDR3 length is 15 residues. CDR1 is ENHRY and CDR2 is SYGVKD in the germline V gene. Trimming stripped 6 bases from V and 1 base from J, with 12 bases between. CDR3 amino acids: CAIRETGQTNEKLFF. The DNA for the CDR3 is TGTGCCATCAGGGAAACAGGACAAACTAATGAAAAACTGTTTTTT.

With respect to this clone: Additional DNA sequences in this sample encode the identical CDR3. V and J are TRBV7-2 and TRBJ1-5; TRBD1 might be the D (6 bases). V was trimmed by 1 base and J by 2 bases, leaving 9 bases between them. This CDR3 region has 15 residues. CDR1 is SGHTA, CDR2 FQGNSA, per germline. CDR3 DNA: TGTGCCAGCAGCTTAGTGGCAGGGGGCAATCAGCCCCAGCATTTT. Translated: CASSLVAGGNQPQHF.

This clone is a singleton in its sample. Other nucleotide sequences in the sample specify the same CDR3. The CDR3 reads CASSEARGTEAFF. The CDR3 nucleotides read TGTGCCAGCAGTGAAGCCCGGGGCACTGAAGCTTTCTTT. This chain connects TRBV6-1 to TRBJ1-1; no reliable D call. V was cut by 0 bases and J by 4 bases, with 6 bases left in between. Germline values: CDR1 MNHNS, CDR2 SASEGT. The CDR3 has 13 amino acids.

The chain has TRBV7-2 and TRBJ1-3, with D hard to call. With 5 bases removed from V and 4 bases from J, the gap between germline ends came to 15 bases. This CDR3 is built from 15 residues. CDR1 and CDR2 (germline): SGHTA, FQGNSA. The CDR3 DNA reads as TGTGCCAGCAGCCCTACCCCATTCATGGGAAACACCATATATTTT. Its translation is CASSPTPFMGNTIYF.

The rearrangement uses TRBV27 and TRBJ2-7; 12 bases match TRBD1. Germline values: CDR1 MNHEY, CDR2 SMNVEV (reference sequence). Trimming took 0 bases from V and 0 from J; bases not matched to a gene: 6. The CDR3 sequence is 18 residues long. The CDR3 DNA sequence: TGTGCCAGCAGTTTATCAGGGGACAGGGGGCGCCCCTCCTACGAGCAGTACTTC. Translation: CASSLSGDRGRPSYEQYF.

The rearrangement joins TRBV29-1 to TRBJ1-5, with D perhaps matching TRBD1 (6 bases). The germline gives CDR1 SQVTM, CDR2 ANQGSEA. Trimming removed 5 bases from V and 3 bases from J, with 14 bases in between. This CDR3 has 14 residues. The CDR3 sequence: CSVIPTGINQPQHF. The CDR3 DNA reads as TGCAGCGTTATACCTACAGGGATCAATCAGCCCCAGCATTTT.

In nucleotides, the CDR3 is TGTGCCAGCAGCCGCCGGGACAGGTTTAATGAAAAACTGTTTTTT. Its translation: CASSRRDRFNEKLFF. The chain is built from TRBV5-4 and TRBJ1-4; 8 nucleotides agree with TRBD1. Germline CDR1 reads SGHNT; CDR2 reads YYREEE (reference sequence). The CDR3 is 15 residues long. Unmatched junction bases numbered 6, after V lost 4 bases and J lost 4 bases.

This clone was counted between two and nine times. This chain uses TRBV19 with TRBJ1-2; the D gene is possibly TRBD1 (5 bases). Germline V lookup: CDR1 LNHDA, CDR2 SQIVND (reference sequence). The CDR3 totals 14 residues. V was pared by 5 bases and J by 4 bases, with 14 bases between. The CDR3 sequence is CASSPLRDGYGYTF. The CDR3 coding sequence is TGTGCCAGTAGTCCTCTCCGGGACGGCTATGGCTACACCTTC.

The rearrangement joins TRBV19 to TRBJ2-6; D is unclear. This CDR3 is built from 15 residues. Trimming took 7 bases from V and 0 from J, leaving 10 bases between them. Germline V CDR1 and CDR2: LNHDA, SQIVND (reference sequence). CDR3 in DNA: TGTGCCAGTACCACCGCTCTCTCTGGGGCCAACGTCCTGACTTTC. Its translation: CASTTALSGANVLTF.

The genes are TRBV5-4 and TRBJ2-7, with 10 bases identical to TRBD1. Germline V lookup: CDR1 SGHNT, CDR2 YYREEE (reference sequence). The V gene end was trimmed by 2 bases and the J gene end by 3 bases; junction bases not matched to a gene: 2. The CDR3 has 14 amino acids. The CDR3 region is CASSFDRGLYEQYF. In nucleotides, the CDR3 is TGTGCCAGCAGCTTTGACAGGGGGCTCTACGAGCAGTACTTC.

V gene TRBV27 combines with J gene TRBJ2-3; D is possibly TRBD2 (6 bases). CDR3 size: 14 residues. Germline values: CDR1 MNHEY, CDR2 SMNVEV (reference sequence). V was pared by 2 bases and J by 6 bases, with 12 bases between. The CDR3 sequence: CASSLGLAFDTQYF. The CDR3 nucleotides are TGTGCCAGCAGTTTAGGGCTAGCGTTTGATACGCAGTATTTT.

The chain carries TRBV4-3 and TRBJ1-5; no clear D gene. The V gene's germline CDR1 is LGHNA and CDR2 YSLEER. Deletions cut 4 bases from V and 0 bases from J, with 10 bases between. This CDR3 comprises 15 residues. CDR3 sequence: CASSPNIYSNQPQHF. The CDR3 bases are TGCGCCAGCAGCCCGAACATTTATAGCAATCAGCCCCAGCATTTT.

The chain carries TRBV29-1 and TRBJ2-1; 7 nucleotides line up with TRBD2. The trim removed 4 bases at V and 7 bases at J, leaving 10 bases unmatched. The CDR3 is 14 amino acids. Germline-derived CDR1 and CDR2 are SQVTM and ANQGSEA. The CDR3 nucleotides are TGCAGCGTTGGGCTGAGGCTAGCGGAAAATGAGCAGTTCTTC. This translates into CSVGLRLAENEQFF.